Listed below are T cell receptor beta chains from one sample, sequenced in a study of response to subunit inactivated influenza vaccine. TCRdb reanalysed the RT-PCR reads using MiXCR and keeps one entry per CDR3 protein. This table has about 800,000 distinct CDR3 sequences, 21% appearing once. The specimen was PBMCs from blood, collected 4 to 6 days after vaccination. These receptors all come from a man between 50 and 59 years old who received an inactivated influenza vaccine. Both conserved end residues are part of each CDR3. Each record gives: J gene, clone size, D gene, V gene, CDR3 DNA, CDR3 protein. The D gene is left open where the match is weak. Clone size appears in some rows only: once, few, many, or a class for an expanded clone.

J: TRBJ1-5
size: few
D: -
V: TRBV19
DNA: TGTGCCAGTAGTAACCGACAGGAGCAGAATCAGCCCCAGCATTTT
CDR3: CASSNRQEQNQPQHF

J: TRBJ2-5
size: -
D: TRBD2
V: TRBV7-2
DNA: TGTGCCAGCAGCTTAGGGCGGCTAGCGGGGGAGTACCAAGAGACCCAGTACTTC
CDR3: CASSLGRLAGEYQETQYF

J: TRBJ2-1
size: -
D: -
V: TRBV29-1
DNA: TGCAGCGTGAGACGGGAAGATGAGCAGTTCTTC
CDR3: CSVRREDEQFF

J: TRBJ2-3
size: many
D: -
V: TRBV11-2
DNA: TGTGCCAGCAGCCTGTTCCGGGGGCTAGCCGGGAGCACAGATACGCAGTATTTT
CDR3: CASSLFRGLAGSTDTQYF

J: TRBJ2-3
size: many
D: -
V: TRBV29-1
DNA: TGCAGCGTTTCAGCGGAGGGGTCCGGTACGCAGTATTTT
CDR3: CSVSAEGSGTQYF

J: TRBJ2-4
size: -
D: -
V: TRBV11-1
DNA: TGTGCCAGCAGCCCCACACCGGACAGTTTAGCCAAAAACATTCAGTACTTC
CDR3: CASSPTPDSLAKNIQYF

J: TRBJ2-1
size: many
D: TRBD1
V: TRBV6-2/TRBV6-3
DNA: TGTGCCAGCACCTGGACAGGGAATACGGATGAGCAGTTCTTC
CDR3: CASTWTGNTDEQFF

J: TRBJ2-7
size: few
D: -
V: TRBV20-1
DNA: TGCAGTGCTAGAGCACCGGCGCGCTCCTACGAGCAGTACTTC
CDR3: CSARAPARSYEQYF

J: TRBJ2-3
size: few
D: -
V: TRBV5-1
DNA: TGCGCCAGCAGCTTTGGCTCCACTAGCACAGATACGCAGTATTTT
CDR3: CASSFGSTSTDTQYF

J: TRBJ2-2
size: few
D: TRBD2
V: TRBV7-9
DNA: TGTGCCAGCAGAGGAGATAGCGGGGGCGCGAACACCGGGGAGCTGTTTTTT
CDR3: CASRGDSGGANTGELFF

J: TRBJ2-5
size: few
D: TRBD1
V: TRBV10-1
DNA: TGCGCCAGCAGCCCCGGGACAGGGAGTCGTAAGACCCAGTACTTC
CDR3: CASSPGTGSRKTQYF

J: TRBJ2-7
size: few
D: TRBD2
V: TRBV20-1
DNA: TGCAGTGCAAGCGGGACCCAGATCGCGCAGCAGTACTTC
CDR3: CSASGTQIAQQYF

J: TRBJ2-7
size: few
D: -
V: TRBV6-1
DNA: TGTGCCAGCAGGCAGTCCTACGAGCAGTACTTC
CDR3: CASRQSYEQYF

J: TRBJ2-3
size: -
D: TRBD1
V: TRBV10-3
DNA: TGTGCCATCAGCGCCGACAGGGCAACAGATACGCAGTATTTT
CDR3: CAISADRATDTQYF

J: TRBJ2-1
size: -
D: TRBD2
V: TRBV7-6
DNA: TGTGCCAGCAGCTTAGCGCCGACTAGCGGGGTTTACAATGAGCAGTTCTTC
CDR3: CASSLAPTSGVYNEQFF

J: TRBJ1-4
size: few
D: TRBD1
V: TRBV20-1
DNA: TGCAGTGCTAGAGTGGGACAGGGTAATGAAAAACTGTTTTTT
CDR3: CSARVGQGNEKLFF

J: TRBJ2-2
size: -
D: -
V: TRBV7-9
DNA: TGTGCCAGCAGCTTTGGGTTTACCGGGACCACCGGGGAGCTGTTTTTT
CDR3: CASSFGFTGTTGELFF

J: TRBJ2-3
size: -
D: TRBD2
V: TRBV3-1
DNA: TGTGCCAGCAGCCCGCCGACACGACTAGCGGGCCTAGATACGCAGTATTTT
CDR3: CASSPPTRLAGLDTQYF

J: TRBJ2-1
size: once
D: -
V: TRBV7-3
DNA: TGTGCCAGCAGCTTTCTAGGACAGAGAGACAATGAGCAGTTCTTC
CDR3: CASSFLGQRDNEQFF

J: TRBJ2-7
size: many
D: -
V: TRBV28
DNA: TGTGCCAGCAGTTCAGCCGAGCTTATACACGAGCAGTACTTC
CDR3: CASSSAELIHEQYF

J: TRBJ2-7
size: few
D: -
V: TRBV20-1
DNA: TGCAGTGCTAGAGATTTAACGGGCTCCGACTACGAGCAGTACTTC
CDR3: CSARDLTGSDYEQYF

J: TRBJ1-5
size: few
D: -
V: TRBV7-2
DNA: TGTGCCAGCAGCTTGTCTATTAATCAGCCCCAGCATTTT
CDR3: CASSLSINQPQHF

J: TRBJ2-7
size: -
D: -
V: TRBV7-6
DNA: TGTGCCAGCAGCTCAGAGGGGGGGGAGGGCTCCGAGCAGTACTTC
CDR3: CASSSEGGEGSEQYF

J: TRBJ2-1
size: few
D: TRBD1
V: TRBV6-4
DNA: TGTGCCAGCAGTAAAGGGGACAGGGTTAGCAATGAGCAGTTCTTC
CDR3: CASSKGDRVSNEQFF

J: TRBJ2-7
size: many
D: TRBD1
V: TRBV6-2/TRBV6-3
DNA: TGTGCCAGCAGGGACGGACAGGGGTCCTACGAGCAGTACTTC
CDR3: CASRDGQGSYEQYF

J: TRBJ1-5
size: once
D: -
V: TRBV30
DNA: TGTGCCTGGGACGCTGGGGGTCAGCCCCAGCATTTT
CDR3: CAWDAGGQPQHF

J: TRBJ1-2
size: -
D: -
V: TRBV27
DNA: TGTGCCAGCAGTTTATTATCCCCCCTAGGGAGCTATGGCTACACCTTC
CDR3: CASSLLSPLGSYGYTF

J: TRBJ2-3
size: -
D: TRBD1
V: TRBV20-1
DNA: TGCAGTGCTGACCGGACAGGGCGCACAGATACGCAGTATTTT
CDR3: CSADRTGRTDTQYF

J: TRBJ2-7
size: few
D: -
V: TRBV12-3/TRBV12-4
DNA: TGTGCCGGCAGTCCTAGCTACAGCTCCTACGAGCAGTACTTC
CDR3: CAGSPSYSSYEQYF

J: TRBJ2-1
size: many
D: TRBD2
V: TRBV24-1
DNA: TGTGCCACCAGTGATTGGCCCTCGACTAGCGGAGAAGTGCAGTTCTTC
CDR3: CATSDWPSTSGEVQFF

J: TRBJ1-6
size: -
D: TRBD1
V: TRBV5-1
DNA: TGCGCCAGCAGCTTGGTGGCGGGACAGGGAAAATCACCCCTCCACTTT
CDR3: CASSLVAGQGKSPLHF

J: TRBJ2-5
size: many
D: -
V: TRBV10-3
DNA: TGTGCCATCAGTGAACAGTCACAAGAGACCCAGTACTTC
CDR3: CAISEQSQETQYF

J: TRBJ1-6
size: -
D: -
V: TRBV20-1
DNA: TGCAGTGCCCAGATTTTAAGCTCCTATAATTCACCCCTCCACTTT
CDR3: CSAQILSSYNSPLHF

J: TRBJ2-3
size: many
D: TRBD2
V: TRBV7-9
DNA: TGTGCCAGCAGCTTTATCGGACTAGCGGCGACAGATACGCAGTATTTT
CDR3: CASSFIGLAATDTQYF

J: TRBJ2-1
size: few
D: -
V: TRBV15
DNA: TGTGCCACCAGCAGAGATCTGGGCCAGAGCTACAATGAGCAGTTCTTC
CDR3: CATSRDLGQSYNEQFF

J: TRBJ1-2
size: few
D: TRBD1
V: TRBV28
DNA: TGTGCCAGCAGACTACAGGGGGCGCATGGCTACACCTTC
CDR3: CASRLQGAHGYTF

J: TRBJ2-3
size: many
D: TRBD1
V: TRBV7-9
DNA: TGTGCCAGCAGCCAGGGACAGGGAAGAGCAGATACGCAGTATTTT
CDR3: CASSQGQGRADTQYF

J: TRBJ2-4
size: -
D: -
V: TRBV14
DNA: TGTGCCAGCAGCCAAGACCAGGTTATAAACATTCAGTACTTC
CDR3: CASSQDQVINIQYF

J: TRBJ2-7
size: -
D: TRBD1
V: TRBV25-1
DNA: TGTGCCAGCAGCGGGCCGGGACAGTCGTACGAGCAGTACTTC
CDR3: CASSGPGQSYEQYF

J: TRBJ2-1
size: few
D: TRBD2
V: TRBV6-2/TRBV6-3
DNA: TGTGCCAGCACCCCAAGCGGGAGGGCCGTAAATGAGCAGTTCTTC
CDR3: CASTPSGRAVNEQFF

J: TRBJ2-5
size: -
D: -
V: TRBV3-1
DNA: TGTGCCAGCAGCCAAGTCCGTGGCCCCTTGGAGACCCAGTACTTC
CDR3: CASSQVRGPLETQYF

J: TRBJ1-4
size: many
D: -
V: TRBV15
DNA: TGTGCCACCAGCGCAAGGGAGGACAGAAATGAAAAACTGTTTTTT
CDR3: CATSAREDRNEKLFF

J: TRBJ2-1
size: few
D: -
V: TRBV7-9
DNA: TGTGCCAGCAGCGGCCGGGTTGGCGGGGTATACAATGAGCAGTTCTTC
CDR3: CASSGRVGGVYNEQFF

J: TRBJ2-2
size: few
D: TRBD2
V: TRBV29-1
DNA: TGCAGCGTCGGGCAGCTAGCGGGAGGGCCCACCGGGGAGCTGTTTTTT
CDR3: CSVGQLAGGPTGELFF

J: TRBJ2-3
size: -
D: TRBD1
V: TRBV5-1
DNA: TGCGCCAGCAGCTTGGCCGGGACAGGGAATCCAGATACGCAGTATTTT
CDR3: CASSLAGTGNPDTQYF

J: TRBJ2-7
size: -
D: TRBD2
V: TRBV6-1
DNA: TGTGCCAGCAGAAAACCGGGACTAGCGGGTATCGAGCAGTACTTC
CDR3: CASRKPGLAGIEQYF

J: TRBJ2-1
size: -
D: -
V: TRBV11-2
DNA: TGTGCCAGCAGCTTATCCAGGCCGAATGAGCAGTTCTTC
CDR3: CASSLSRPNEQFF